The rows below give T cell receptor beta chains drawn from one sample of a study of cytomegalovirus exposure and HLA in healthy donors. The repertoire was sequenced with immunoSEQ multiplex PCR; TCRdb's copy has only in-frame clones and lacks some. The sample includes 120,000 or so clones, roughly 80% of them seen just once. The sequenced sample consisted of PBMCs. All receptors derive from a man aged 25-45 years in good health and CMV-seropositive. CDR3s leave out the opening cysteine and the closing phenylalanine or tryptophan. The order of the fields is CDR3 protein, V gene, clone size, J gene. The size entry is marked missing in some rows and otherwise reads once, few, many or a size class.

cdr3_aa: TSSVSRTGASGYT
v_call: TRBV9
clone_size: NA
j_call: TRBJ1-2

cdr3_aa: ASRRLSSGNTIY
v_call: TRBV2
clone_size: NA
j_call: TRBJ1-3

cdr3_aa: ASSLVGTDNSPLH
v_call: TRBV11-3
clone_size: NA
j_call: TRBJ1-6

cdr3_aa: ASSYSMGPERYGYT
v_call: TRBV6-5
clone_size: NA
j_call: TRBJ1-2

cdr3_aa: ASSPTMGQATYEQY
v_call: TRBV7-9
clone_size: NA
j_call: TRBJ2-7

cdr3_aa: ASSLAHGVGYNEQF
v_call: TRBV7-2
clone_size: NA
j_call: TRBJ2-1

cdr3_aa: ASSGGDINYGYT
v_call: TRBV25-1
clone_size: once
j_call: TRBJ1-2

cdr3_aa: AWSVEGGTEAF
v_call: TRBV30
clone_size: NA
j_call: TRBJ1-1

cdr3_aa: ASSLDLRGAQETQY
v_call: TRBV5-4
clone_size: NA
j_call: TRBJ2-5

cdr3_aa: ASSLVGRDSPLH
v_call: TRBV5-1
clone_size: once
j_call: TRBJ1-6

cdr3_aa: ASHLLAGGHTGELF
v_call: TRBV7-8
clone_size: NA
j_call: TRBJ2-2

cdr3_aa: ASSLNAASEDTQY
v_call: TRBV4-1
clone_size: NA
j_call: TRBJ2-3

cdr3_aa: ASSQILRRPHSPLH
v_call: TRBV4-2
clone_size: NA
j_call: TRBJ1-6

cdr3_aa: ASRLDRENDEQY
v_call: TRBV6-5
clone_size: NA
j_call: TRBJ2-7

cdr3_aa: ASSSDRTYEQY
v_call: TRBV11-2
clone_size: NA
j_call: TRBJ2-7

cdr3_aa: ASSHDTSGGNIQY
v_call: TRBV4-2
clone_size: NA
j_call: TRBJ2-4

cdr3_aa: ASSPVRGWNEQF
v_call: TRBV7-9
clone_size: NA
j_call: TRBJ2-1

cdr3_aa: AFSPGQGNQPQH
v_call: TRBV30
clone_size: NA
j_call: TRBJ1-5